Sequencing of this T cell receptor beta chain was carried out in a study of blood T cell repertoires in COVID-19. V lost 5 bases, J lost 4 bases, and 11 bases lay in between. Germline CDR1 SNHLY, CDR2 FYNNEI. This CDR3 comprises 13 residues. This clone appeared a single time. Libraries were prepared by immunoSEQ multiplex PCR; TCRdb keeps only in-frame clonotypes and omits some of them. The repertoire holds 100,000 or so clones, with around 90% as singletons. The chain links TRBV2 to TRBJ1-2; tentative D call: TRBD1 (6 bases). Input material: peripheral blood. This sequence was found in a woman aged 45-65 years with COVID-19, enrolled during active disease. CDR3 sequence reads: CASSFGQSYGYTF. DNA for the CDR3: TGTGCCAGCAGTTTTGGACAGAGCTATGGCTACACCTTC.